This entry lists 12 T cell receptor beta chains sequenced from one sample in a study of blood T cell repertoires in COVID-19. TCRdb keeps only in-frame clones here, not all; method: immunoSEQ multiplex PCR. The profile shows over 100,000 clones, about 80% of them singletons. Specimen: peripheral blood. The receptors shown here come from a man in his sixties with acute or convalescent COVID-19.

The chain couples TRBV27 to TRBJ2-7; 11 bases map to TRBD2. J gave up 4 bases and V 5 bases, and 4 bases lay outside the gene matches. Per the germline V gene, CDR1 is MNHEY and CDR2 is SMNVEV (reference sequence). This CDR3 spans 14 amino acids. The CDR3 region is CASSPGTSGYEQYV. DNA for the CDR3: TGTGCCAGCAGTCCAGGGACTAGCGGATACGAGCAGTACGTC.

This clone was detected only once. The chain links TRBV4-1 to TRBJ2-1, with TRBD1 matching 10 bases. The V gene end was trimmed by 0 bases and the J gene end by 6 bases; junction bases not matched to a gene: 5. The CDR3 covers 16 residues. Per the germline V gene, CDR1 is MGHRA and CDR2 is YSYEKL. The CDR3, as DNA: TGCGCCAGCAGCCAAGATACGGGACAGGGGCTCAATGAGCAGTTCTTC. It yields the protein CASSQDTGQGLNEQFF.

This chain links TRBV6-6 with TRBJ2-7, with TRBD2 matching over 11 bases. The CDR3 runs 16 residues. Looked up from germline, CDR1 is MNHNY and CDR2 is SVGAGI (reference sequence). V lost 7 bases and J lost 4; bases outside the gene matches: 12. The CDR3 is CASTGATGTSGYEQYV. CDR3 nucleotides: TGTGCCAGCACCGGGGCGACCGGGACTAGCGGATACGAGCAGTACGTC.

V and J are TRBV5-6 and TRBJ1-1; maybe TRBD1 (6 bases). The V gene's germline CDR1 is SGHDT and CDR2 YYEEEE. This CDR3 has 14 residues. Trimming took off 0 bases at V and 0 bases at J, with 6 bases between the two ends. This CDR3 is CASSLGTVNTEAFF. The DNA of the CDR3 is TGTGCCAGCAGCTTGGGGACAGTGAACACTGAAGCTTTCTTT.

J is TRBJ1-1 and V is TRBV5-1, with a possible D match to TRBD1 (5 bases). This CDR3 spans 16 amino acids. Trimming removed 0 bases at V and 2 bases at J, with 14 bases between. Germline V lookup: CDR1 SGHRS, CDR2 YFSETQ. The CDR3 bases are TGCGCCAGCAGCTTGGCAGCGACAGCAGTCAACACTGAAGCTTTCTTT. It codes for CASSLAATAVNTEAFF.

This clone was seen once. This CDR3 is CASRAGGHNEQFF. CDR3 coding DNA: TGCGCCAGCAGAGCGGGAGGACACAATGAGCAGTTCTTC. The rearrangement joins TRBV10-2 to TRBJ2-1; 9 nucleotides line up with TRBD2. V lost 6 bases and J lost 5; bases outside the gene matches: 2. Germline assignment: CDR1 WSHSY and CDR2 SAAADI. The CDR3 is 13 residues long.

The rearrangement joins TRBV29-1 to TRBJ2-5; 12 bases are shared with TRBD2. CDR3 length: 14 amino acids. Germline V lookup: CDR1 SQVTM, CDR2 ANQGSEA. V was pared by 7 bases and J by 2 bases, with 5 bases of the junction left unmatched. CDR3 residues: CSDGLAGTQETQYF. CDR3 nucleotides: TGCAGCGATGGACTAGCGGGGACACAAGAGACCCAGTACTTC.

The rearrangement joins TRBV4-1 to TRBJ2-7; 9 bases agree with TRBD1. CDR3 length: 17 amino acids. The germline V gene has CDR1 MGHRA and CDR2 YSYEKL. V was clipped by 5 bases and J by 0 bases; unmatched bases: 11. The CDR3 sequence: CASSASPGTGSSYEQYF. The CDR3 DNA reads as TGCGCCAGCAGCGCAAGCCCCGGGACAGGGAGCTCCTACGAGCAGTACTTC.

This clone is a singleton in its sample. This sequence joins TRBV19 and TRBJ1-1, with D perhaps matching TRBD1 (5 bases). V lost 4 bases and J 12 bases, leaving 15 bases between the germline ends. The CDR3 length is 12 residues. CDR1 and CDR2 (germline): LNHDA, SQIVND (reference sequence). The CDR3 sequence: CASSSSPGDPFF. In nucleotides, the CDR3 is TGTGCCAGTAGTAGTTCGCCGGGGGATCCTTTCTTT. The full variable domain, with the rest looked up from reference TRBV19 and TRBJ1-1, is DGGITQSPKYLFRKEGQNVTLSCEQNLNHDAMYWYRQDPGQGLRLIYYSQIVNDFQKGDIAEGYSVSREKKESFPLTVTSAQKNPTAFYLCASSSSPGDPFFGQGTRLTVV.

The rearrangement joins TRBV10-1 to TRBJ2-7, with 11 nucleotides matching TRBD2. Germline loops: CDR1 WNHNN, CDR2 SYGVQD (reference sequence). V shed 6 bases and J 5 bases; nucleotides not matched to a gene: 18. CDR3 length: 18 amino acids. This CDR3 reads CASSGMTSGVPRWNEQYF. The CDR3 DNA reads as TGCGCCAGCAGCGGGATGACTAGCGGGGTCCCTCGGTGGAACGAGCAGTACTTC.

This sequence joins TRBV5-8 and TRBJ2-1, with D possibly matching TRBD1 (5 bases). This CDR3 comprises 15 residues. The V and J ends lost 3 bases and 0 bases respectively, with 10 bases between them. The V gene's germline CDR1 is SGHTS and CDR2 YDEGEE. The CDR3 loop reads CASSSQGNSYNEQFF. Here the CDR3 DNA reads TGTGCCAGCAGCTCCCAGGGCAACTCCTACAATGAGCAGTTCTTC.

The table lists this clone with a few counts. The V call is TRBV4-2, the J call TRBJ2-3; 8 bases are a match to TRBD2. With V trimmed by 0 bases and J by 0 bases, 8 bases remained unmatched. CDR1 and CDR2 from the germline V gene are LGHNA and YNFKEQ. The CDR3 is 18 amino acids. The CDR3, as DNA: TGTGCCAGCAGCCAAGAGGTTACTAGCGGAACTAGCACAGATACGCAGTATTTT. This sequence encodes CASSQEVTSGTSTDTQYF.